This T cell receptor beta chain was captured by sequencing in a study of T cell responses to AZD1222 COVID-19 vaccine. Assay: immunoSEQ multiplex PCR; the TCRdb copy retains only in-frame clones and omits some. The sample has under 150,000 clones; 80% to 95% are singletons. This CDR3 contains 15 residues. Germline values: CDR1 MGHDK, CDR2 SYGVNS. V trimming: 4 bases; J trimming: 7 bases; junction bases outside the gene matches: 7. J is TRBJ1-5 and V is TRBV25-1; TRBD1 aligns across 10 bases. This sequence was found in an adult who received the AZD1222 COVID-19 vaccine. Material: peripheral blood, obtained 28 days after the second AZD1222 dose. In DNA form, the CDR3 reads TGTGCCAGCAGTGCGACAGGGGGCGCAGAACAGCCCCAGCATTTT. Protein: CASSATGGAEQPQHF. The variable domain in full, completed from reference TRBV25-1 and TRBJ1-5, reads EADIYQTPRYLVIGTGKKITLECSQTMGHDKMYWYQQDPGMELHLIHYSYGVNSTEKGDLSSESTVSRIRTEHFPLTLESARPSHTSQYLCASSATGGAEQPQHFGDGTRLSIL.